Listed below are T cell receptor beta chains from one sample, sequenced in a study of blood T cells in healthy people across ages. A single record per CDR3 protein comes from TCRdb applying MiXCR to the 5' RACE reads. The sample shows 1.4 million to 1.5 million distinct CDR3 sequences, 42% of them seen only once. The sequenced sample consisted of blood. The origin of the receptors is a woman younger than 30 in good health. The CDR3 runs from the conserved cysteine through the conserved F or W. Fields, in order: V gene, D gene, J gene, clone size, CDR3 protein, CDR3 DNA. The D gene is left open where the match is weak. Size tells how often a clone was seen (once, few, many) or the class of an expanded clone, and some rows leave it out.

V: TRBV5-1
D: -
J: TRBJ2-3
size: -
CDR3: CASSWGDTGDTQYF
DNA: TGCGCCAGCAGCTGGGGGGACACTGGAGATACGCAGTATTTT

V: TRBV7-9
D: -
J: TRBJ2-3
size: -
CDR3: CASSSIEATQYF
DNA: TGTGCCAGCAGCTCAATCGAGGCTACGCAGTATTTT

V: TRBV12-3/TRBV12-4
D: -
J: TRBJ1-3
size: -
CDR3: CASSDFGSSGNTIYF
DNA: TGTGCCAGCAGTGATTTCGGGTCCTCTGGAAACACCATATATTTT

V: TRBV29-1
D: -
J: TRBJ1-1
size: few
CDR3: CSSYMNTEAFF
DNA: TGCAGCAGTTATATGAACACTGAAGCTTTCTTT

V: TRBV25-1
D: -
J: TRBJ2-6
size: few
CDR3: CASSEWGAGANVLTF
DNA: TGTGCCAGCAGTGAATGGGGTGCAGGGGCCAACGTCCTGACTTTC

V: TRBV10-3
D: -
J: TRBJ1-2
size: few
CDR3: CAISFTGLPDGYTF
DNA: TGTGCCATCAGTTTCACAGGGCTACCGGATGGCTACACCTTC

V: TRBV6-1
D: TRBD1
J: TRBJ1-4
size: -
CDR3: CASTSRTGAATNEKLFF
DNA: TGTGCCAGCACCTCCCGGACAGGGGCCGCAACTAATGAAAAACTGTTTTTT

V: TRBV20-1
D: -
J: TRBJ1-1
size: few
CDR3: CSAPGPGTEAFF
DNA: TGCAGTGCCCCCGGGCCGGGCACTGAAGCTTTCTTT

V: TRBV29-1
D: -
J: TRBJ2-5
size: -
CDR3: CSHRDHAEIQYF
DNA: TGCAGCCACCGGGACCACGCAGAGATCCAGTACTTC

V: TRBV30
D: -
J: TRBJ1-6
size: -
CDR3: CAWRRGGSNSPLHF
DNA: TGTGCCTGGAGGAGGGGGGGCAGTAATTCACCCCTCCACTTT

V: TRBV5-6
D: -
J: TRBJ2-5
size: once
CDR3: CASSFRSASLYNEQYF
DNA: TGTGCCAGCAGCTTCCGTAGCGCTAGCCTATACAATGAGCAGTACTTC

V: TRBV9
D: -
J: TRBJ2-2
size: -
CDR3: CASSVGLDGGELFF
DNA: TGTGCCAGCAGCGTAGGGTTAGATGGTGGGGAGCTGTTTTTT

V: TRBV29-1
D: TRBD2
J: TRBJ2-3
size: many
CDR3: CSVSTMSGSDTQYF
DNA: TGCAGCGTCTCTACTATGAGCGGGAGCGATACGCAGTATTTT

V: TRBV7-2
D: -
J: TRBJ2-7
size: -
CDR3: CASSLVSSAHEQYF
DNA: TGTGCCAGCAGCTTAGTTAGCAGCGCCCACGAGCAGTACTTC

V: TRBV3-1
D: -
J: TRBJ2-7
size: few
CDR3: CASSQGPTREQYF
DNA: TGTGCCAGCAGCCAAGGCCCCACTCGCGAGCAGTACTTC

V: TRBV29-1
D: TRBD2
J: TRBJ2-1
size: few
CDR3: CSAPPGGSDEQFF
DNA: TGCAGCGCACCTCCGGGGGGGAGTGATGAGCAGTTCTTC

V: TRBV27
D: TRBD2
J: TRBJ2-1
size: -
CDR3: CASGLRSSRVAGGNEQFF
DNA: TGTGCCAGCGGTTTACGATCATCCCGGGTAGCGGGAGGCAATGAGCAGTTCTTC

V: TRBV13
D: TRBD2
J: TRBJ2-7
size: -
CDR3: CASASRLAGFYEQYF
DNA: TGTGCCAGCGCGTCACGACTAGCGGGATTCTACGAGCAGTACTTC

V: TRBV3-1
D: -
J: TRBJ1-4
size: few
CDR3: CASSQEGGNPSFF
DNA: TGTGCCAGCAGCCAAGAAGGCGGGAATCCGTCGTTTTTT

V: TRBV28
D: -
J: TRBJ2-2
size: once
CDR3: CASSPSGGVDTGELFF
DNA: TGTGCCAGCAGCCCCTCGGGGGGCGTCGACACCGGGGAGCTGTTTTTT

V: TRBV27
D: TRBD1
J: TRBJ2-4
size: -
CDR3: CASSRDRGAKNIQYF
DNA: TGTGCCAGCAGTCGAGACAGGGGAGCCAAAAACATTCAGTACTTC

V: TRBV2
D: -
J: TRBJ2-1
size: few
CDR3: CASSARLDYNEQFF
DNA: TGTGCCAGCAGTGCTCGACTGGACTACAATGAGCAGTTCTTC

V: TRBV12-3/TRBV12-4
D: -
J: TRBJ2-2
size: -
CDR3: CASTKVYLTGELFF
DNA: TGTGCCAGCACAAAAGTGTATTTAACCGGGGAGCTGTTTTTT

V: TRBV5-1
D: -
J: TRBJ1-2
size: few
CDR3: CASSLLSEGGYTF
DNA: TGCGCCAGCAGCTTGCTCTCCGAGGGGGGCTACACCTTC

V: TRBV4-1
D: TRBD2
J: TRBJ2-3
size: -
CDR3: CASTGLAASDTQYF
DNA: TGCGCCAGCACCGGACTAGCGGCATCAGATACGCAGTATTTT